This T cell receptor beta chain derives from a study of T cell responses to AZD1222 COVID-19 vaccine. Overall study results and limits: Baseline seropositivity occurred in only a handful of AZD1222 recipients. Mapped onto spike, vaccine-associated CD4 TCRs spanned it and were dominant at 160-218 and 743-854. The breadth and depth of Spike-specific TCRs increased once two AZD1222 doses had been given. In the spike-specific TCR repertoire, nearly half reportedly target unmutated variant regions.

Regarding this clone: The antigen is not known.

Germline loops: CDR1 SGDLS, CDR2 YYNGEE. The CDR3 is 13 amino acids. Trimming stripped 7 bases from V and 8 bases from J, with 16 bases between. Clones were sequenced by immunoSEQ multiplex PCR, and TCRdb holds only the in-frame ones, with some missing. This table has about 66,000 clones, over 80% appearing once. This specimen consisted of peripheral blood, obtained 28 days after the second dose of the MenACWY control vaccine. This chain connects TRBV9 to TRBJ2-1; maybe TRBD2 (6 bases). This receptor was taken from an adult who received the MenACWY meningococcal vaccine as a control. This chain's CDR3 is CASQRTIMDEQFF. CDR3 coding DNA: TGTGCCAGCCAAAGGACTATTATGGATGAGCAGTTCTTC. Using reference TRBV9 and TRBJ2-1 for the parts outside the CDR3, the full variable domain is DSGVTQTPKHLITATGQRVTLRCSPRSGDLSVYWYQQSLDQGLQFLIQYYNGEERAKGNILERFSAQQFPDLHSELNLSSLELGDSALYFCASQRTIMDEQFFGPGTRLTVL.